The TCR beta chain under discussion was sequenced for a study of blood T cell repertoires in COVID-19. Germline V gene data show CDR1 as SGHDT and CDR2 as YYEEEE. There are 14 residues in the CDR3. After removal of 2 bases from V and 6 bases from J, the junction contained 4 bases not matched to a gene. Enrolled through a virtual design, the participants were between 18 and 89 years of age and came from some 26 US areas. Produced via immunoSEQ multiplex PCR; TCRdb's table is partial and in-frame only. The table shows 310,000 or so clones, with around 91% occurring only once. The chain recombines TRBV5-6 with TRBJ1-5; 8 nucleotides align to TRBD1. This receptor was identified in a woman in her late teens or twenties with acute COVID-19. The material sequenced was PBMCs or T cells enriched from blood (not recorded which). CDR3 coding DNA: TGTGCCAGCAGCTTCGGACAGGGTGGTCAGCCCCAGCATTTT. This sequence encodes CASSFGQGGQPQHF.